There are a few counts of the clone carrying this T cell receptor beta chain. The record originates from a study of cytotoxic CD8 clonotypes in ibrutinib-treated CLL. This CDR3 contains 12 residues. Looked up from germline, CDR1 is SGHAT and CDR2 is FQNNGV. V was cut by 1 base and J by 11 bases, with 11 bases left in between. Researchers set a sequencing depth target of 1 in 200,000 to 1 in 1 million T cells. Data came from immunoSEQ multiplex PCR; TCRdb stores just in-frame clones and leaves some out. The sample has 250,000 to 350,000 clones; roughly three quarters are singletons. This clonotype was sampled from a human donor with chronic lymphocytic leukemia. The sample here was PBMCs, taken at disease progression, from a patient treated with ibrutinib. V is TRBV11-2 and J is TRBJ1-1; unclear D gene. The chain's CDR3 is CASSLAGSGAFF. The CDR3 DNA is TGTGCCAGCAGCTTAGCGGGATCGGGGGCTTTCTTT.